The 30 T cell receptor beta chains given below trace back to one sample, sequenced in a study of cytomegalovirus exposure and HLA in healthy donors. Some clones are missing from TCRdb's copy, which holds only in-frame ones; the method was immunoSEQ multiplex PCR. The sample contains about 140,000 clones, 86% of which appear only once. Sequenced input: PBMCs. The receptors derive from a man aged 18 to 30 in good health and CMV-seronegative.

The chain employs TRBV7-9 and TRBJ2-7, with 9 bases identical to TRBD1. Germline CDR1 SEHNR, CDR2 FQNEAQ (reference sequence). The CDR3 runs to 16 residues. The V and J ends lost 6 bases and 5 bases, in that order; junction bases with no gene match: 14. CDR3 loop: CASRSTGGAGRNEQYF. CDR3 bases: TGTGCCAGCAGATCCACAGGGGGCGCGGGACGCAACGAGCAGTACTTC.

The J gene is TRBJ1-5, the V gene TRBV27; a weak D match, TRBD1 (5 bases). Trimming removed 3 bases from V and 6 bases from J, with 9 bases in between. The CDR3 extends over 13 amino acids. Per the germline V gene, CDR1 is MNHEY and CDR2 is SMNVEV (reference sequence). For the CDR3, the DNA is TGTGCCAGCAGTTTCGGGGGAGGTCAGCCCCAGCATTTT. Its protein product is CASSFGGGQPQHF.

The chain recombines TRBV5-1 with TRBJ2-1; possible D gene TRBD1, 5 bases. The length of the CDR3 is 14 residues. CDR1 SGHRS and CDR2 YFSETQ come from the germline V gene. Trimming stripped 6 bases from V and 4 bases from J, with 14 bases between. As DNA, the CDR3 is TGCGCCAGCAACCTTCGGCAGGGTTACAATGAGCAGTTCTTC. This encodes CASNLRQGYNEQFF. The full variable domain, completed using reference TRBV5-1 and TRBJ2-1, is KAGVTQTPRYLIKTRGQQVTLSCSPISGHRSVSWYQQTPGQGLQFLFEYFSETQRNKGNFPGRFSGRQFSNSRSEMNVSTLELGDSALYLCASNLRQGYNEQFFGPGTRLTVL.

The rearrangement joins TRBV7-9 to TRBJ2-1; perhaps TRBD2 as D (6 bases). Trimming took 0 bases from V and 4 from J, leaving 10 bases between them. The CDR3 contains 15 residues. The germline V gene encodes CDR1 SEHNR and CDR2 FQNEAQ (reference sequence). CDR3 nucleotide sequence: TGTGCCAGCAGCTTAGCGGGGGGAAGATACAATGAGCAGTTCTTC. It encodes CASSLAGGRYNEQFF.

The chain joins TRBV11-2 to TRBJ1-2, with 8 bases lining up with TRBD1. The length of the CDR3 is 16 residues. Germline-derived CDR1 and CDR2 are SGHAT and FQNNGV. Germline trimming cut 3 bases from V and 2 bases from J; bases unmatched to any gene: 8. The CDR3 coding sequence is TGTGCCAGCAGCTTCCAGGGGGCGATACCAAACTATGGCTACACCTTC. This sequence encodes CASSFQGAIPNYGYTF.

The rearrangement joins TRBV4-2 to TRBJ2-5, with TRBD1 as a possible D gene (5 bases). Germline V CDR1 and CDR2: LGHNA, YNFKEQ. The CDR3 has 15 residues. Trimming removed 3 bases at V and 1 base at J, with 12 bases between. Here the CDR3 reads CASSQVSQGQETQYF. CDR3 DNA sequence: TGTGCCAGCAGCCAGGTCTCCCAGGGCCAAGAGACCCAGTACTTC.

The chain joins TRBV7-9 to TRBJ1-2; D uncertain. Germline V gene lookup returns CDR1 SEHNR and CDR2 FQNEAQ (reference sequence). The CDR3 spans 11 residues. V lost 4 bases and J 4 bases, leaving 4 bases between the germline ends. The CDR3 loop is CASSSSYGYTF. The DNA for the CDR3 is TGTGCCAGCAGCTCCAGCTATGGCTACACCTTC.

This chain joins TRBV4-1 and TRBJ2-1; 7 bases are shared with TRBD1. Germline loops: CDR1 MGHRA, CDR2 YSYEKL. This CDR3 is 18 amino acids long. V dropped 4 bases and J dropped 7; count of bases not matched to a gene: 19. The CDR3, as DNA: TGCGCCAGCAGCCTCACAGGGGTTATTACCCCCCTAACAAATGAGCAGTTCTTC. The encoded protein is CASSLTGVITPLTNEQFF.

This chain links TRBV6-5 with TRBJ2-3, with D possibly being TRBD1 (6 bases). In germline, CDR1 is MNHEY, CDR2 SVGAGI. CDR3 length equals 15 residues. The germline V and J ends were trimmed by 6 bases and 0 bases, with 13 bases remaining between them. Here the CDR3 DNA reads TGTGCCAGCAGGCGACAGGTCCTTAGCACAGATACGCAGTATTTT. Residues: CASRRQVLSTDTQYF.

The chain joins TRBV9 to TRBJ2-1, with 10 positions matching TRBD2. Unmatched junction bases numbered 8, after V lost 0 bases and J lost 8 bases. This CDR3 spans 16 amino acids. Looked up from germline, CDR1 is SGDLS and CDR2 is YYNGEE. CDR3 coding DNA: TGTGCCAGCAGCGTAGGGAGCGGGAGGGCAAACGATGAGCAGTTCTTC. This codes for CASSVGSGRANDEQFF.

The chain links TRBV2 to TRBJ2-7; TRBD2 is a possible D gene (5 bases). The V and J ends lost 0 bases and 1 base respectively, with 10 bases between them. The germline V gene encodes CDR1 SNHLY and CDR2 FYNNEI. The length of the CDR3 is 15 residues. This chain's CDR3 is CASSEAVRGSYEQYF. The CDR3 coding sequence is TGTGCCAGCAGTGAAGCTGTCCGCGGGTCCTACGAGCAGTACTTC.

The chain links TRBV27 to TRBJ1-1; D might be TRBD1 (5 bases). Trimming removed 3 bases at V and 0 bases at J, with 8 bases between. The CDR3 is made up of 14 amino acids. CDR1 is MNHEY and CDR2 is SMNVEV in the germline V gene (reference sequence). The CDR3 sequence: CASSFVGVNTEAFF. The CDR3 DNA is TGTGCCAGCAGTTTCGTAGGGGTGAACACTGAAGCTTTCTTT.

The genes are TRBV18 and TRBJ1-4; no reliable D call. The CDR3 length is 13 residues. V was pared by 5 bases and J by 3 bases, with 7 bases between. The germline gives CDR1 KGHSH, CDR2 LQKENI. Here the CDR3 DNA reads TGTGCCAGCTCATACGGAGCTAATGAAAAACTGTTTTTT. The encoded protein is CASSYGANEKLFF.

The chain is built from TRBV5-6 and TRBJ2-7, with 11 nucleotides matching TRBD1. The V and J ends lost 4 bases and 4 bases, in that order; junction bases with no gene match: 7. Germline CDR1 and CDR2: SGHDT and YYEEEE. The CDR3 is 15 amino acids. CDR3 sequence (DNA): TGTGCCAGCAGCCCTGGGACAGGGGGTCCTTACGAGCAGTACTTC. Amino acids: CASSPGTGGPYEQYF.

The chain has TRBV5-1 and TRBJ2-2; D possibly corresponds to TRBD2 (6 bases). CDR1 SGHRS and CDR2 YFSETQ come from the germline V gene. The CDR3 spans 13 residues. With 5 bases removed from V and 6 bases from J, the gap between germline ends came to 11 bases. The CDR3 DNA is TGCGCCAGCAGACTAGCCCCTCCCGGGGAGCTGTTTTTT. It is translated as CASRLAPPGELFF.

The chain recombines TRBV7-2 with TRBJ2-7; weak D call: TRBD2 (7 bases). Germline lookup yields CDR1 SGHTA and CDR2 FQGNSA. This CDR3 comprises 15 residues. Trimming removed 2 bases at V and 5 bases at J, with 16 bases between. CDR3 in DNA: TGTGCCAGCAGCTTAAGGCCGGGGGCGGGGGACGAGCAGTACTTC. This codes for CASSLRPGAGDEQYF.

V and J are TRBV5-6 and TRBJ2-2; D unresolved. Germline V gene data show CDR1 as SGHDT and CDR2 as YYEEEE. The V end was cut by 2 bases, the J end by 3 bases, with 5 bases between. The CDR3 is 13 residues long. The CDR3 sequence: CASSFGHTGELFF. The CDR3 DNA is TGTGCCAGCAGCTTCGGTCACACCGGGGAGCTGTTTTTT.

The V gene is TRBV5-6, the J gene TRBJ1-1; 9 bases agree with TRBD1. The ends lost 4 bases at V and 0 bases at J; junction bases unmatched: 4. The CDR3 contains 15 residues. CDR1 is SGHDT, CDR2 YYEEEE, per germline. The CDR3, as DNA: TGTGCCAGCAGCGGGTGGGACAGGGTGAACACTGAAGCTTTCTTT. Translated: CASSGWDRVNTEAFF.

This chain connects TRBV15 to TRBJ2-3, with 9 bases aligning to TRBD2. Germline V CDR1 and CDR2: LNHNV, YYDKDF (reference sequence). The CDR3 is 15 amino acids. After removal of 3 bases from V and 6 bases from J, the junction contained 7 bases not matched to a gene. The CDR3 protein is CATSSRRGGLDTQYF. Here the CDR3 DNA reads TGTGCCACCAGCAGCCGGCGGGGGGGCCTGGATACGCAGTATTTT.

This chain links TRBV19 with TRBJ1-4; 7 nucleotides line up with TRBD1. Germline-derived CDR1 and CDR2 are LNHDA and SQIVND (reference sequence). This CDR3 contains 14 residues. J lost 7 bases, V lost 3 bases, and 5 bases had no gene match. The CDR3 spells CASSIPDRTEKLFF. The CDR3, as DNA: TGTGCCAGTAGTATTCCGGACAGGACTGAAAAACTGTTTTTT. Together with reference TRBV19 and TRBJ1-4, the CDR3 gives the full variable domain: DGGITQSPKYLFRKEGQNVTLSCEQNLNHDAMYWYRQDPGQGLRLIYYSQIVNDFQKGDIAEGYSVSREKKESFPLTVTSAQKNPTAFYLCASSIPDRTEKLFFGSGTQLSVL.

The sample holds a few counts of this clone. The chain has TRBV28 and TRBJ2-7; D may be TRBD2 (5 bases). Germline V CDR1 and CDR2: MDHEN, SYDVKM. Trimming took 3 bases from V and 4 from J, leaving 13 bases between them. The CDR3 sequence is 14 residues long. The CDR3, as DNA: TGTGCCAGCAGTTTGCCCGAGGGTGGATACGAGCAGTACTTC. Amino acids: CASSLPEGGYEQYF. Full variable domain (remainder filled in from reference TRBV28 and TRBJ2-7): DVKVTQSSRYLVKRTGEKVFLECVQDMDHENMFWYRQDPGLGLRLIYFSYDVKMKEKGDIPEGYSVSREKKERFSLILESASTNQTSMYLCASSLPEGGYEQYFGPGTRLTVT.

V is TRBV30 and J is TRBJ1-1, with TRBD1 as a possible D gene (6 bases). This CDR3 has 15 amino acids. The germline gives CDR1 GTSNPN, CDR2 SVGIG (reference sequence). Trimming left V 2 bases short and J 5 bases short, with 18 bases between. Written as DNA, the CDR3 is TGTGCCTGGAGTCCCATCGGACAGAGAGGAACTGAAGCTTTCTTT. As protein: CAWSPIGQRGTEAFF. The complete variable domain, with remaining parts taken from reference TRBV30 and TRBJ1-1, reads SQTIHQWPATLVQPVGSPLSLECTVEGTSNPNLYWYRQAAGRGLQLLFYSVGIGQISSEVPQNLSASRPQDRQFILSSKKLLLSDSGFYLCAWSPIGQRGTEAFFGQGTRLTVV.

The chain uses TRBV7-2 and TRBJ1-2, with TRBD1 matching 7 bases. The CDR3 has 14 residues. V gave up 5 bases and J gave up 0 bases; unmatched junction bases: 3. Germline V lookup: CDR1 SGHTA, CDR2 FQGNSA. The CDR3 nucleotides read TGTGCCAGCAGCGCTGGGACAGCTAACTATGGCTACACCTTC. Its translation is CASSAGTANYGYTF. Looking up the rest from reference TRBV7-2 and TRBJ1-2 gives the full variable domain: GAGVSQSPSNKVTEKGKDVELRCDPISGHTALYWYRQSLGQGLEFLIYFQGNSAPDKSGLPSDRFSAERTGGSVSTLTIQRTQQEDSAVYLCASSAGTANYGYTFGSGTRLTVV.

CDR3 protein: CASSPDRNSNQPQHF. As DNA, the CDR3 is TGTGCCAGTAGTCCAGACAGAAATAGCAATCAGCCCCAGCATTTT. This chain joins TRBV19 and TRBJ1-5, with a tentative D call TRBD1 (5 bases). The CDR3 spans 15 residues. Germline CDR1 LNHDA, CDR2 SQIVND (reference sequence). The germline V and J ends were trimmed by 5 bases and 0 bases, with 11 bases remaining between them. The whole variable domain, filled in from reference TRBV19 and TRBJ1-5, reads DGGITQSPKYLFRKEGQNVTLSCEQNLNHDAMYWYRQDPGQGLRLIYYSQIVNDFQKGDIAEGYSVSREKKESFPLTVTSAQKNPTAFYLCASSPDRNSNQPQHFGDGTRLSIL.

The chain employs TRBV9 and TRBJ2-1; 8 positions match TRBD2. The germline V gene has CDR1 SGDLS and CDR2 YYNGEE. J lost 2 bases, V lost 3 bases, and 1 base had no gene match. CDR3 size: 14 residues. CDR3 nucleotide sequence: TGTGCCAGCAGCGGGGGACTAGCCTACAATGAGCAGTTCTTC. It encodes CASSGGLAYNEQFF.

The chain combines TRBV7-2 with TRBJ1-1, with D unresolved. V was shortened by 3 bases and J by 1 base, with 9 bases between the two germline ends. CDR1 SGHTA and CDR2 FQGNSA come from the germline V gene. The CDR3 runs to 14 residues. This CDR3 is CASSLMNRNTEAFF. DNA for the CDR3: TGTGCCAGCAGCTTGATGAACAGGAACACTGAAGCTTTCTTT. Filled out from reference TRBV7-2 and TRBJ1-1, the complete variable domain reads GAGVSQSPSNKVTEKGKDVELRCDPISGHTALYWYRQSLGQGLEFLIYFQGNSAPDKSGLPSDRFSAERTGGSVSTLTIQRTQQEDSAVYLCASSLMNRNTEAFFGQGTRLTVV.

The chain employs TRBV27 and TRBJ2-7, with D possibly matching TRBD1 (6 bases). The V gene's germline CDR1 is MNHEY and CDR2 SMNVEV (reference sequence). CDR3 length: 17 amino acids. Trimming removed 5 bases at V and 1 base at J, with 21 bases between. The CDR3 region has the DNA TGTGCCAGCAGTCCGAGGGGCGCAGGGGCCTATTCCTACGAGCAGTACTTC. It codes for CASSPRGAGAYSYEQYF.

The rearrangement joins TRBV5-1 to TRBJ2-1; 8 bases line up with TRBD2. V lost 4 bases and J lost 2; bases outside the gene matches: 8. Germline-derived CDR1 and CDR2 are SGHRS and YFSETQ. The CDR3 has 16 amino acids. In DNA form, the CDR3 reads TGCGCCAGCAGCCTTAGAACTAGCGGACCCTACAATGAGCAGTTCTTC. Protein sequence: CASSLRTSGPYNEQFF. The variable domain in full, with the rest retrieved from reference TRBV5-1 and TRBJ2-1, is KAGVTQTPRYLIKTRGQQVTLSCSPISGHRSVSWYQQTPGQGLQFLFEYFSETQRNKGNFPGRFSGRQFSNSRSEMNVSTLELGDSALYLCASSLRTSGPYNEQFFGPGTRLTVL.

The V gene is TRBV27, the J gene TRBJ2-3; no clear D. The CDR3 extends over 13 amino acids. Trimming left V 6 bases short and J 4 bases short, with 11 bases between. CDR1 is MNHEY and CDR2 is SMNVEV in the germline V gene (reference sequence). The CDR3 coding sequence is TGTGCCAGCAGCCCCCAGGTTCCAGATACGCAGTATTTT. Its protein product is CASSPQVPDTQYF.

The rearrangement links TRBV10-3 to TRBJ2-1; 9 nucleotides agree with TRBD2. This CDR3 has 16 residues. CDR1 ENHRY and CDR2 SYGVKD come from the germline V gene. The V gene end was trimmed by 7 bases and the J gene end by 9 bases; junction bases not matched to a gene: 16. CDR3: CAIMAVRASGVSEQFF. As DNA, the CDR3 is TGTGCCATCATGGCCGTGAGGGCTAGCGGGGTTAGTGAGCAGTTCTTC.